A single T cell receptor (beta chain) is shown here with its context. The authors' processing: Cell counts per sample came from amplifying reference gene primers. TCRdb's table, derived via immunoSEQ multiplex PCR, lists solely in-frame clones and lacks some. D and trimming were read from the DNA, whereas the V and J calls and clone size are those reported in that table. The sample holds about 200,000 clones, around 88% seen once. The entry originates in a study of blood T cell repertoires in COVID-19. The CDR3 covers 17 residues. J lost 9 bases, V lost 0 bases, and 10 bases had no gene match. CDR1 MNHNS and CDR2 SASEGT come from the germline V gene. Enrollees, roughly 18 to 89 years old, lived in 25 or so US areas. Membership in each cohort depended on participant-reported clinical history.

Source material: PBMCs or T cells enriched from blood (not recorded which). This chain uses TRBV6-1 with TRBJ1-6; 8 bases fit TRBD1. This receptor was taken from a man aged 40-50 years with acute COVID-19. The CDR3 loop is CASSEAGTGTGASPLHF. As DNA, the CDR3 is TGTGCCAGCAGTGAAGCGGGGACCGGGACAGGTGCTTCACCCCTCCACTTT.